The 8 T cell receptor beta chains listed next were all sequenced from one sample in a study of Ad26.COV2.S vaccination and SARS-CoV-2 variants. The protocol was immunoSEQ multiplex PCR, while the TCRdb copy is restricted to in-frame clones and leaves out a portion. The sample shows 300,000 to 400,000 clones, 92% of them seen only once. The sequences come from peripheral blood, collected after recovery from COVID-19. The receptors stem from a human donor who had recovered from COVID-19.

The chain combines TRBV6-1 with TRBJ2-7; possible D gene TRBD1, 6 bases. Trimming stripped 2 bases from V and 4 bases from J, with 21 bases between. The CDR3 has 17 amino acids. Germline CDR1 MNHNS, CDR2 SASEGT. The chain's CDR3 is CASSEYWVQGLLYEQYF. CDR3 in DNA: TGTGCCAGCAGTGAATATTGGGTCCAGGGGCTGTTATACGAGCAGTACTTC.

The DNA for the CDR3 is TGTGCCAGCTCACCACCTTCGACAGGGGCTAACACTGAAGCTTTCTTT. Translating it yields CASSPPSTGANTEAFF. This rearrangement joins TRBV18 to TRBJ1-1, with 8 bases aligning to TRBD1. The germline CDR1 and CDR2 sequences are KGHSH and LQKENI. V dropped 0 bases and J dropped 2; count of bases not matched to a gene: 5. This CDR3 region has 16 residues.

The rearrangement joins TRBV7-8 to TRBJ1-1; D possibly corresponds to TRBD1 (5 bases). The V end was cut by 0 bases, the J end by 3 bases, with 14 bases between. The CDR3 extends over 16 amino acids. Germline V lookup: CDR1 SGHVS, CDR2 FQNEAQ. The CDR3, as DNA: TGTGCCAGCAGCTTAGCGGGAGAGGGGACTGACACTGAAGCTTTCTTT. This sequence encodes CASSLAGEGTDTEAFF.

This clone appeared once. An end of the junction does not agree with germline; a read error may underlie this. The gene calls are TRBV20-1 and TRBJ1-2; 7 bases are shared with TRBD1. Germline CDR1 is DFQATT and CDR2 is SNEGSKA (reference sequence). The CDR3 loop spans 11 amino acids. CDR3 DNA sequence: TGCAGTGCTAGTGGAGCGGGGACAGTGCCCTTC. Translated, it gives CSASGAGTVPF.

This chain links TRBV29-1 with TRBJ2-7; D is perhaps TRBD2 (7 bases). This CDR3 is built from 12 residues. CDR1 is SQVTM and CDR2 is ANQGSEA in the germline V gene. V lost 5 bases and J 3 bases, leaving 11 bases between the germline ends. Here the CDR3 DNA reads TGCAGCGTTAAGGGGGGGGTCTACGAGCAGTACTTC. This encodes CSVKGGVYEQYF.

This clone was seen once. This chain joins TRBV12-5 and TRBJ2-5, with 7 bases matching TRBD1. V was clipped by 9 bases and J by 8 bases; unmatched bases: 3. The CDR3 spans 10 residues. In germline, CDR1 is LGHNT, CDR2 FRNRAP. The CDR3 protein is CASGDSTQYF. CDR3 in DNA: TGTGCTAGCGGGGACAGCACCCAGTACTTC.

This clone appeared once. J is TRBJ2-5 and V is TRBV5-1; the D gene is possibly TRBD2 (5 bases). The ends were cut back, 0 bases at V and 9 bases at J, with 15 bases in the middle. The V gene's germline CDR1 is SGHRS and CDR2 YFSETQ. The CDR3 length is 14 residues. CDR3 sequence: CASSLGGPERAQYF. CDR3 sequence (DNA): TGCGCCAGCAGCTTGGGAGGGCCTGAAAGGGCCCAGTACTTC.

The chain recombines TRBV7-9 with TRBJ1-1; D is unclear. Germline V gene lookup returns CDR1 SEHNR and CDR2 FQNEAQ (reference sequence). The germline V and J ends were trimmed by 3 bases and 3 bases, with 17 bases remaining between them. The CDR3 has 16 residues. The CDR3 region has the DNA TGTGCCAGCAGCTTGCGACCCGAGGCGAGCGACACTGAAGCTTTCTTT. This codes for CASSLRPEASDTEAFF.